This TCR beta chain was sequenced in a study of technical replicates of blood from a handful of donors. The germline V gene has CDR1 SQVTM and CDR2 ANQGSEA. This CDR3 spans 15 amino acids. Unmatched junction bases numbered 7, after V lost 0 bases and J lost 6 bases. Profiled with immunoSEQ multiplex PCR; TCRdb holds only in-frame clones, not every one. The table records about 88,000 clones, over 90% of them present only once. Specimen: T cells isolated from PBMCs. The rearrangement uses TRBV29-1 and TRBJ2-5; 10 bases fit TRBD1. The receptor was derived from a human donor in good health. The CDR3 sequence is CSVEDFGTGAQTQYF. In DNA form, the CDR3 reads TGCAGCGTTGAAGATTTCGGGACAGGGGCTCAGACCCAGTACTTC.